These 28 T cell receptor beta chains originate from one sample sequenced in a study of breast tumors, draining lymph nodes, adjacent tissues. The lymph nodes were axillary draining lymph nodes from breast cancer patients. TCRdb fed the multiplex PCR reads into MiXCR, producing one record per CDR3 protein. The sample comprises 290,000 or so distinct CDR3 sequences, about 30% of which are singletons, and about 1% rests with the top ten. Material for sequencing was axillary lymph node tissue. The receptors shown here come from a female donor with breast cancer. Some clones in this sample may be carry-over from other donors' samples.

This clonotype was seen a few times. A much more abundant neighbour one base away suggests this may be a read error. V and J are TRBV4-2 and TRBJ2-7, with TRBD2 matching 8 bases. Trimming cost V 1 base and J 6 bases; bases outside gene matches: 8. CDR3 size: 15 residues. CDR1 and CDR2 (germline): LGHNA, YNFKEQ. CDR3 loop: CASSQVRGGLGEQYF. CDR3 nucleotide sequence: TGTGCCAGCAGCCAAGTTCGGGGGGGCTTGGGCGAGCAGTACTTC.

Note on this clonotype: A much more abundant neighbour one base away suggests this may be a read error. V and J are TRBV5-4 and TRBJ2-5; 10 positions agree with TRBD1. With V trimmed by 0 bases and J by 7 bases, 6 bases remained unmatched. The CDR3 consists of 15 residues. CDR1 is SGHNT and CDR2 is YYREEE in the germline V gene (reference sequence). Written as DNA, the CDR3 is TGTGCCAGCAGCTTGGGTGGGACAGGGGAAGGGACCCAGTACTTC. Protein: CASSLGGTGEGTQYF.

The chain uses TRBV9 and TRBJ1-5; D remains unclear. The CDR3 covers 22 residues. V lost 8 bases and J lost 0, with 36 bases in between. Germline V lookup: CDR1 SGDLS, CDR2 YYNGEE. In DNA form, the CDR3 reads TGTGCCAGTATGGATGGTGAAAACACTGAAGCGCTTAGTCGGTATAGCAATCAGCCCCAGCATTTT. Residues: CASMDGENTEALSRYSNQPQHF.

This clonotype was counted a few times. A much larger clone is a single base away; this may be a read error. The rearrangement joins TRBV20-1 to TRBJ2-7, with 7 bases lining up with TRBD1. This CDR3 is 13 amino acids long. Germline V gene lookup returns CDR1 DFQATT and CDR2 SNEGSKA (reference sequence). V was clipped by 3 bases and J by 9 bases; unmatched bases: 11. The CDR3, as DNA: TGCAGTGCTAGTTTAACCCGGGACAGCGCGCAGTACTTC. Its translation is CSASLTRDSAQYF.

This clonotype was seen repeatedly, ten times or more. The rearrangement joins TRBV20-1 to TRBJ1-6; the D gene is possibly TRBD1 (5 bases). The CDR3 runs to 14 residues. Trimming cost V 2 bases and J 4 bases, with 9 bases left between them. CDR1 DFQATT and CDR2 SNEGSKA come from the germline V gene (reference sequence). In DNA form, the CDR3 reads TGCAGTGCTAGACAGGGAGATTATAATTCACCCCTCCACTTT. Amino acid sequence: CSARQGDYNSPLHF.

This clonotype was detected ten times or more. J is TRBJ1-5 and V is TRBV20-1; D may be TRBD1 (5 bases). The CDR3 loop spans 16 amino acids. Germline loops: CDR1 DFQATT, CDR2 SNEGSKA (reference sequence). The ends were cut back, 7 bases at V and 3 bases at J, with 22 bases in the middle. As DNA, the CDR3 is TGCAGTGTTATTCGTTCTGGGGGACGACCCAATCAGCCCCAGCATTTT. Protein sequence: CSVIRSGGRPNQPQHF.

At least ten counts were recorded for this clonotype. The chain employs TRBV9 and TRBJ1-6; D is possibly TRBD1 (6 bases). V was shortened by 3 bases and J by 7 bases, with 11 bases between the two germline ends. CDR3 length: 14 amino acids. The V gene's germline CDR1 is SGDLS and CDR2 YYNGEE. The CDR3 coding sequence is TGTGCCAGCAGCGCGGACAGTAGAAATTCACCCCTCCACTTT. Translating it yields CASSADSRNSPLHF.

Note on this clonotype: This may arise from a read error, as a much more abundant clone is one base away. The chain recombines TRBV11-3 with TRBJ2-1, with 8 bases that match TRBD2. Germline V gene sequence: CDR1 SGHNT, CDR2 YENEEA. The CDR3 has 15 amino acids. With 3 bases clipped from V and 8 bases from J, the junction kept 9 bases outside the gene matches. The CDR3: CASSFRAGARDEQFF. In nucleotides, the CDR3 is TGTGCCAGCAGCTTCCGAGCGGGAGCTCGGGATGAGCAGTTCTTC.

This chain joins TRBV19 and TRBJ2-5, with a possible D match to TRBD2 (5 bases). CDR3 length: 14 residues. Trimming shortened V by 3 bases and J by 9 bases, and 17 bases separated the two germline ends. From germline, CDR1 is LNHDA and CDR2 SQIVND (reference sequence). The CDR3 protein is CASSIYSGEQPQYF. CDR3 DNA sequence: TGTGCCAGTAGTATTTATTCCGGGGAACAGCCCCAGTACTTC.

Ten or more counts support this clonotype. The chain combines TRBV11-2 with TRBJ1-4; tentative D call: TRBD1 (6 bases). The CDR3 has 14 amino acids. CDR1 and CDR2 (germline): SGHAT, FQNNGV. Trimming shortened V by 4 bases and J by 8 bases, and 14 bases separated the two germline ends. Here the CDR3 reads CASSSQGWREKLFF. The CDR3 DNA reads as TGTGCCAGCAGCTCGCAGGGGTGGCGAGAAAAACTGTTTTTT.

This clonotype occurred many times. One end of the junction does not line up with germline, which may come from a read error. The V call is TRBV2, the J call TRBJ2-7; D remains ambiguous. The CDR3 covers 14 residues. Germline V gene sequence: CDR1 SNHLY, CDR2 FYNNEI. CDR3 coding DNA: TGTGCCAGCAGCGAAGACCTTCCTACCCCCGAGCAGTACTTC. Translated: CASSEDLPTPEQYF.

Ten or more counts support this clonotype. V is TRBV19 and J is TRBJ2-1; D perhaps matches TRBD2 (5 bases). The CDR3 loop spans 17 amino acids. V lost 5 bases to trimming and J lost 0 bases, with 17 bases between them. Per the germline V gene, CDR1 is LNHDA and CDR2 is SQIVND (reference sequence). The CDR3 DNA is TGTGCCAGTAGTGTCGATCTAGCCGCCAGCTCCTACAATGAGCAGTTCTTC. This translates into CASSVDLAASSYNEQFF.

As for this clonotype: A clone one base away is much larger, so this may be a read error. This chain connects TRBV12-3 or TRBV12-4 to TRBJ1-2, with TRBD1 matching 8 bases. Trimming removed 6 bases from V and 8 bases from J; junction bases left unmatched: 11. The length of the CDR3 is 14 residues. The DNA of the CDR3 is TGTGCCAGCAGCGTAGAGGGACAGGAAGGCGGCTACACCTTC. Its translation is CASSVEGQEGGYTF.

Of note for this clonotype: A much larger clone lies a single base off, so this may be a read error. The CDR3 does not close with the conserved phenylalanine or tryptophan, likely indicating a read error. The CDR3 nucleotides read TGTGCCAGTAGTATAGGGGGGACAGGGAGAGAAAAACTGTTTATT. Residues: CASSIGGTGREKLFI. The chain joins TRBV19 to TRBJ1-4; 9 bases fit TRBD1. The CDR3 runs 15 residues. With V trimmed by 1 base and J by 8 bases, 5 bases remained unmatched. Germline-derived CDR1 and CDR2 are LNHDA and SQIVND (reference sequence).

This sequence joins TRBV27 and TRBJ2-2, with D possibly being TRBD1 or TRBD2 (5 bases each). Germline V gene lookup returns CDR1 MNHEY and CDR2 SMNVEV (reference sequence). CDR3 size: 14 residues. Trimming pared 8 bases from V and 2 bases from J, leaving 12 bases between. The chain's CDR3 is CASGVGTNTGELFF. The CDR3 DNA follows: TGTGCCAGCGGAGTCGGGACCAACACCGGGGAGCTGTTTTTT.

The chain carries TRBV6-5 and TRBJ2-6, with D possibly called TRBD1 or TRBD2 (6 bases each). V was shortened by 10 bases and J by 2 bases, with 12 bases between the two germline ends. The CDR3 loop spans 14 amino acids. The germline gives CDR1 MNHEY, CDR2 SVGAGI. CDR3 in amino acids: CATRGRTGANVLTF. The CDR3 region has the DNA TGTGCCACTCGGGGGCGGACTGGGGCCAACGTCCTGACTTTC.

This clonotype has more than one count but fewer than ten. The chain combines TRBV9 with TRBJ2-7, with D maybe TRBD2 (6 bases). CDR3 length: 15 residues. V lost 4 bases to trimming and J lost 2 bases, with 16 bases between them. Looked up from germline, CDR1 is SGDLS and CDR2 is YYNGEE. The CDR3 nucleotides read TGTGCCAGCAGCCCAGCCCCTCTAGCGACCTACGAGCAGTACTTC. Amino acids: CASSPAPLATYEQYF.

The chain is built from TRBV9 and TRBJ2-7; 9 positions match TRBD2. CDR1 and CDR2 from the germline V gene are SGDLS and YYNGEE. The ends lost 1 base at V and 2 bases at J; junction bases unmatched: 4. This CDR3 is built from 15 residues. CDR3 in amino acids: CASSVRLADAYEQYF. Here the CDR3 DNA reads TGTGCCAGCAGCGTAAGACTAGCGGATGCCTACGAGCAGTACTTC.

In this sample, this clonotype turned up many times. The chain links TRBV2 to TRBJ2-7; D tentatively reads TRBD1 or TRBD2 (6 bases each). The CDR3 extends over 16 amino acids. V lost 4 bases and J 7 bases, leaving 23 bases between the germline ends. The germline V gene has CDR1 SNHLY and CDR2 FYNNEI. CDR3 amino acids: CASSGGRDPTLDEQYF. The CDR3 bases are TGTGCCAGCAGTGGGGGGCGGGATCCGACATTAGATGAGCAGTACTTC.

This clonotype was counted ten times or more. The chain links TRBV24-1 to TRBJ2-1, with 8 positions matching TRBD2. J gave up 0 bases and V 7 bases, and 4 bases lay outside the gene matches. The CDR3 is 15 residues long. The germline V gene encodes CDR1 KGHDR and CDR2 SFDVKD. This chain's CDR3 is CATRATSGSYNEQFF. The CDR3 nucleotides are TGTGCCACCAGGGCTACTAGCGGCTCCTACAATGAGCAGTTCTTC.

The chain recombines TRBV19 with TRBJ1-1; D gene unclear. This CDR3 is built from 14 residues. Trimming cost V 2 bases and J 1 base, with 8 bases left between them. Germline V CDR1 and CDR2: LNHDA, SQIVND (reference sequence). CDR3 coding DNA: TGTGCCAGTAGTATATCAAGAGGGAACACTGAAGCTTTCTTT. Amino acid sequence: CASSISRGNTEAFF.

Concerning this clonotype itself: It may be a read error: a sequence one base away is much more abundant. The rearrangement joins TRBV7-8 to TRBJ2-7; 9 bases align to TRBD1. Germline CDR1 reads SGHVS; CDR2 reads FQNEAQ. CDR3 length: 15 amino acids. CDR3 DNA: TGCGCCAGCAGCTTGGATAGGACAGGGGATTACGAGCAGTACTTC. Amino acids: CASSLDRTGDYEQYF.

The chain links TRBV25-1 to TRBJ1-5; tentative D call: TRBD1 (5 bases). Per germline, CDR1 MGHDK and CDR2 SYGVNS. Trimming removed 7 bases from V and 7 bases from J, with 14 bases in between. The CDR3 extends over 13 amino acids. The CDR3 loop is CASKGQGGQPQHF. The CDR3 coding sequence is TGTGCCAGCAAGGGGCAGGGCGGACAGCCCCAGCATTTT.

The sample holds many counts of this clonotype. The rearrangement uses TRBV12-3 or TRBV12-4 and TRBJ2-3; the D gene is possibly TRBD1 (5 bases). Trimming removed 10 bases at V and 2 bases at J, with 13 bases between. This CDR3 is 13 amino acids long. CDR3 nucleotides: TGTGCCACCCGAACACAGGCCACAGATACGCAGTATTTT. Amino acid sequence: CATRTQATDTQYF.

In this sample, this clonotype turned up many times. This sequence joins TRBV5-1 and TRBJ2-3; D is ambiguous. Trimming shortened V by 2 bases and J by 4 bases, and 11 bases separated the two germline ends. Germline values: CDR1 SGHRS, CDR2 YFSETQ. The CDR3 covers 14 residues. CDR3 region: CASSLSPGPDTQYF. For the CDR3, the DNA is TGCGCCAGCAGCTTATCCCCGGGCCCAGATACGCAGTATTTT. Full variable domain (missing parts from reference TRBV5-1 and TRBJ2-3): KAGVTQTPRYLIKTRGQQVTLSCSPISGHRSVSWYQQTPGQGLQFLFEYFSETQRNKGNFPGRFSGRQFSNSRSEMNVSTLELGDSALYLCASSLSPGPDTQYFGPGTRLTVL.

As concerns this clonotype: This may be a read error, as it is one base from a much larger clone. This chain connects TRBV5-1 to TRBJ2-7; perhaps TRBD2 as D (5 bases). This CDR3 spans 14 amino acids. Germline CDR1 SGHRS, CDR2 YFSETQ. The CDR3, as DNA: TGCGCCAGCAGCTTAGTACGGGATCCCTACGAGCGGTACTTC. Protein product: CASSLVRDPYERYF.

This clonotype was observed many times. The V gene is TRBV7-2, the J gene TRBJ2-2, with unresolved D. Trimming took off 7 bases at V and 7 bases at J, with 10 bases between the two ends. In germline, CDR1 is SGHTA, CDR2 FQGNSA. The CDR3 loop spans 12 amino acids. Here the CDR3 reads CASTYSVGELFF. The CDR3 nucleotides are TGTGCCAGCACCTATAGTGTCGGGGAGCTGTTTTTT.

This clonotype has ten or more counts. The chain is built from TRBV28 and TRBJ2-2, with 7 positions matching TRBD1. With V trimmed by 5 bases and J by 8 bases, 8 bases remained unmatched. CDR1 MDHEN and CDR2 SYDVKM come from the germline V gene. The CDR3 is 14 residues long. CDR3 coding DNA: TGTGCCAGCAGTGCCCGACAGGGAACAGGGGAGCTGTTTTTT. It is translated as CASSARQGTGELFF.